This TCR beta chain was recorded in a study of vaccination and CD4 T cells after COVID-19. Study-wide background: Timing of post-vaccine sample collection was a median approximately 70 days after dose two, with a range of 14 to 241. The cells in question were stimulated using overlapping spike peptides derived from SARS-CoV-2, HCoV-NL63, HCoV-OC43 and HCoV-229E. Notes on the study in general: Spike mono-reactive status applied to 304 of 307 vaccine-specific clones in convalescent patients.

Oncomine TCR Beta short-read sequencing was applied to DNA from cultured CD4+ T cells. One entry per CDR3 protein, called by TCRdb with MiXCR from the PCR reads. The sample includes some 4,000 distinct CDR3 sequences, roughly 65% of them seen just once. This clonotype occurred once. Its specificity is unknown. The treatment denotes: approximately 10-day PBMC culture with coronavirus spike peptide pools or control peptides (ViraFEST assay). According to the study, CD4+ T cells from the unexposed donor were gathered ahead of the COVID-19 pandemic (2011-2018). The researchers probed unexposed-donor CD4+ T cells with SARS-CoV-2 S/N and four cold-coronavirus spikes, cells permitting. CDR1 and CDR2 from the germline V gene are SGHDT and YYEEEE. Trimming removed 5 bases from V and 9 bases from J, with 8 bases in between. The CDR3 is 11 residues long.

This rearrangement joins TRBV5-6 to TRBJ2-2; D not certain. The receptor was isolated from a human donor in good health. What was sequenced was CD4+ T cells from blood, cultured in vitro. The CDR3 loop is CASSTVRELFF. The DNA of the CDR3 is TGTGCCAGCAGTACCGTCCGGGAGCTGTTTTTT.